Below, 28 T cell receptor beta chains from the same sample are listed, as sequenced in a study of T cell repertoires in aging, cancer and after chemotherapy. TRB rearrangements spanning V, D and J were amplified using mixed TRB-A/B primers. TCRdb processed the multiplex PCR reads anew with MiXCR; each CDR3 protein has one entry. The repertoire holds about 5,200 distinct CDR3 sequences, with around 28% as singletons. Peripheral blood genomic DNA, not sorted cells or RNA, was the template. Sample: blood. These receptors all stem from a human donor in good health.

This clonotype counts as medium-sized (0.01 to 0.1%). This chain connects TRBV12-3 or TRBV12-4 to TRBJ2-3; D assignment may be TRBD1 or TRBD2 (6 bases each). With 6 bases removed from V and 9 bases from J, the gap between germline ends came to 19 bases. The CDR3 is 14 amino acids. The CDR3 DNA sequence: TGTGCCAGCAGCTACCCCGGAGGAGGGGGGACGCAGTATTTT. As protein: CASSYPGGGGTQYF.

The genes are TRBV11-1 and TRBJ2-3; 8 bases line up with TRBD2. The trim removed 5 bases at V and 4 bases at J, leaving 11 bases unmatched. The CDR3 consists of 16 residues. Germline CDR1 SGHAT, CDR2 FQDESV (reference sequence). The CDR3 nucleotides read TGTGCCAGCAGCCGTTTGCGGGGGGACCTCGCAGATACGCAGTATTTT. This encodes CASSRLRGDLADTQYF.

Comments on this clonotype: One base away lies a much larger clone, so this may be a sequencing read error. The V gene is TRBV29-1, the J gene TRBJ2-7, with 11 bases aligning to TRBD1. The V segment lost 5 bases and the J segment 4 bases; nucleotides outside the gene matches: 7. This CDR3 comprises 14 residues. CDR1 and CDR2 from the germline V gene are SQVTM and ANQGSEA. The DNA of the CDR3 is TGCAGCGTTTTTACCGGGACAGGGGGTTACGAGCAGTACTTC. Its translation is CSVFTGTGGYEQYF.

This clonotype is medium-sized in the sample. The V call is TRBV19, the J call TRBJ2-2; the D gene is possibly TRBD1 (5 bases). Looked up from germline, CDR1 is LNHDA and CDR2 is SQIVND (reference sequence). CDR3 length equals 15 residues. V gave up 4 bases and J gave up 1 base, with 10 bases separating them. The CDR3 DNA sequence: TGTGCCAGTAGTACCTACACAGGGAACACCGGGGAGCTGTTTTTT. It encodes CASSTYTGNTGELFF.

In its sample, this clonotype was seen a few times. The rearrangement uses TRBV5-4 and TRBJ2-7; D is undetermined. CDR3 length: 15 residues. V was shortened by 0 bases and J by 3 bases, with 13 bases between the two germline ends. CDR1 SGHNT and CDR2 YYREEE come from the germline V gene (reference sequence). CDR3 loop: CASSLEVLADYEQYF. The CDR3 coding sequence is TGTGCCAGCAGCTTGGAGGTGCTTGCGGACTACGAGCAGTACTTC.

This clonotype is deemed medium-sized. This sequence joins TRBV19 and TRBJ2-1; D is ambiguous. The CDR3 length is 13 residues. CDR1 is LNHDA, CDR2 SQIVND, per germline (reference sequence). V lost 8 bases to trimming and J lost 0 bases, with 8 bases between them. The CDR3, as DNA: TGTGCCAGTTCCTTCTTCTCCTACAATGAGCAGTTCTTC. This translates into CASSFFSYNEQFF.

This clonotype was counted only a few times. At one end, the junction sequence differs from germline, possibly due to a read error. The V gene is TRBV30, the J gene TRBJ2-3; 11 nucleotides align to TRBD1. Germline V lookup: CDR1 GTSNPN, CDR2 SVGIG (reference sequence). CDR3 length equals 15 residues. CDR3 DNA: TGCACTCTCGGGGGGACAGGGGGGAACACAGATACGCAGTATTTT. Translation gives CTLGGTGGNTDTQYF.

This clonotype has a single count. The V call is TRBV6-1, the J call TRBJ2-1; D gene ambiguous. Per the germline V gene, CDR1 is MNHNS and CDR2 is SASEGT. This CDR3 comprises 13 residues. The V gene lost 11 bases and the J gene lost 0 bases, with 11 bases spanning the gap. The CDR3 region has the DNA TGTGCCGCCCATCGGAGCTCCTACAATGAGCAGTTCTTC. This sequence encodes CAAHRSSYNEQFF.

V is TRBV6-5 and J is TRBJ1-3, with D hard to call. Germline values: CDR1 MNHEY, CDR2 SVGAGI. The CDR3 contains 15 residues. V shed 2 bases and J shed 0 bases, with 8 bases lying between them. This CDR3 is CASSYAATSGNTIYF. Written as DNA, the CDR3 is TGTGCCAGCAGTTACGCCGCCACCTCTGGAAACACCATATATTTT.

The chain has TRBV6-1 and TRBJ1-1, with D unresolved. V was shortened by 5 bases and J by 0 bases, with 10 bases between the two germline ends. The CDR3 runs 14 residues. Germline values: CDR1 MNHNS, CDR2 SASEGT. The CDR3 protein is CASSPRGLNTEAFF. As DNA, the CDR3 is TGTGCCAGCAGTCCCCGAGGCTTGAACACTGAAGCTTTCTTT.

This sequence joins TRBV6-2 or TRBV6-3 and TRBJ1-2, with D tentatively TRBD1 (5 bases). V lost 7 bases and J lost 7, with 22 bases in between. The germline CDR1 and CDR2 sequences are MNHEY and SVGEGT. There are 15 residues in the CDR3. DNA of the CDR3: TGTGCCAGCAAACCCATTGATCAGGGCCGCGGTGGCTACACCTTC. It specifies CASKPIDQGRGGYTF.

As to this clonotype: The junction differs from germline at one of its ends, possibly a read error. The gene calls are TRBV6-1 and TRBJ1-3; possibly TRBD1 for D (6 bases). The CDR3 is 15 amino acids. CDR1 and CDR2 from the germline V gene are MNHNS and SASEGT. The CDR3 spells CASNRDRSSGNAIYF. CDR3 DNA sequence: TGTGCCAGCAACCGAGACAGGTCCTCTGGAAACGCCATATATTTT.

The gene calls are TRBV7-6 and TRBJ1-3, with D uncertain. Germline V gives CDR1 SGHVS, CDR2 FNYEAQ. Deletions cut 5 bases from V and 0 bases from J, with 11 bases between. The CDR3 loop spans 15 amino acids. The CDR3 DNA follows: TGTGCCAGCAGCGTAGGACTGAGCTCTGGAAACACCATATATTTT. Protein: CASSVGLSSGNTIYF.

This clonotype rates as medium-sized. J is TRBJ2-2 and V is TRBV19; 11 bases align to TRBD1. The V gene's germline CDR1 is LNHDA and CDR2 SQIVND (reference sequence). This CDR3 region has 15 residues. J was trimmed by 6 bases and V by 1 base; bases with no gene match: 1. CDR3 sequence (DNA): TGTGCCAGTAGTATAGGGGGACAGGGGGCCGGGGAGCTGTTTTTT. It codes for CASSIGGQGAGELFF.

By share, this clonotype ranks as medium-sized (0.01 to 0.1%). The V call is TRBV27, the J call TRBJ2-5, with D unresolved. Germline V lookup: CDR1 MNHEY, CDR2 SMNVEV (reference sequence). The CDR3 length is 13 residues. V shed 5 bases and J shed 1 base, with 8 bases lying between them. CDR3 bases: TGTGCCAGCAGTACAAATCGCCAAGAGACCCAGTACTTC. Amino acid sequence: CASSTNRQETQYF.

There are a few counts of this clonotype. One end of the junction does not line up with germline, which may come from a read error. In DNA, the CDR3 is TGTGCCAGCAACTTAGAGCCCTCCTACGAGCAGTACTTC. Protein: CASNLEPSYEQYF. The chain carries TRBV7-9 and TRBJ2-7; D remains ambiguous. Germline V CDR1 and CDR2: SEHNR, FQNEAQ (reference sequence). This CDR3 contains 13 residues.

V usage is TRBV27 and J usage is TRBJ2-7; 10 bases are a match to TRBD1. Germline loops: CDR1 MNHEY, CDR2 SMNVEV (reference sequence). Trimming took 5 bases from V and 6 from J; bases not matched to a gene: 19. The CDR3 extends over 18 amino acids. This CDR3 reads CASSAPPGTGASIAEQYF. The CDR3 bases are TGTGCCAGCAGTGCCCCTCCCGGGACAGGGGCTTCAATCGCCGAGCAGTACTTC.

The V gene is TRBV19, the J gene TRBJ1-2; 7 bases are a match to TRBD1. V was pared by 5 bases and J by 8 bases, with 11 bases of the junction left unmatched. Germline CDR1 reads LNHDA; CDR2 reads SQIVND (reference sequence). The CDR3 has 14 amino acids. This CDR3 reads CASSSGGESLGYTF. The CDR3 DNA reads TGTGCCAGTAGTTCAGGGGGGGAATCCCTCGGCTACACCTTC.

V and J are TRBV12-3 or TRBV12-4 and TRBJ2-7; D uncertain. The V and J ends lost 4 bases and 2 bases respectively, with 15 bases between them. This CDR3 has 15 amino acids. The CDR3 sequence: CASSSRTDLAYEQYF. In DNA form, the CDR3 reads TGTGCCAGCAGTTCCCGGACCGACTTGGCCTACGAGCAGTACTTC.

The sample holds one count of this clonotype. The chain recombines TRBV7-9 with TRBJ2-1; D gene uncertain. Germline V gene sequence: CDR1 SEHNR, CDR2 FQNEAQ (reference sequence). The CDR3 has 13 amino acids. V was trimmed by 7 bases and J by 7 bases, leaving 14 bases between them. CDR3 in amino acids: CASTPARRNEQFF. CDR3 bases: TGTGCCAGCACCCCGGCTAGGCGAAATGAGCAGTTCTTC.

The DNA for the CDR3 is TGTGCCAGCAGCACTAGCGGACTAGCCAAAAACATTCAGTACTTC. This encodes CASSTSGLAKNIQYF. The chain uses TRBV5-6 and TRBJ2-4; 8 positions agree with TRBD2. CDR1 and CDR2 from the germline V gene are SGHDT and YYEEEE. The CDR3 covers 15 residues. J gave up 0 bases and V 4 bases, and 3 bases lay outside the gene matches.

The genes are TRBV4-2 and TRBJ2-7; 8 bases fit TRBD2. The V gene's germline CDR1 is LGHNA and CDR2 YNFKEQ. The CDR3 runs to 17 residues. V shed 1 base and J 0 bases; nucleotides not matched to a gene: 8. The CDR3 DNA is TGTGCCAGCAGCCAAGGTCTAGCGGGCCGATCCTCCTACGAGCAGTACTTC. It encodes CASSQGLAGRSSYEQYF.

The chain combines TRBV7-9 with TRBJ2-1; D might be TRBD2 (5 bases). V was clipped by 7 bases and J by 0 bases, with 13 bases between them. The V gene's germline CDR1 is SEHNR and CDR2 FQNEAQ (reference sequence). This CDR3 region has 15 residues. In nucleotides, the CDR3 is TGTGCCAGCACCCCCCAAGGGAGCTCCTACAATGAGCAGTTCTTC. It translates to CASTPQGSSYNEQFF.

The V gene is TRBV29-1, the J gene TRBJ1-1; maybe TRBD1 (5 bases). V gave up 2 bases and J gave up 4 bases, with 17 bases separating them. Germline CDR1 and CDR2: SQVTM and ANQGSEA. The CDR3 is 15 residues long. The CDR3 is CSVEKGTTGGTEAFF. CDR3 sequence (DNA): TGCAGCGTTGAAAAGGGGACTACCGGTGGCACTGAAGCTTTCTTT.

This clonotype came up a few times. The V call is TRBV6-5, the J call TRBJ2-1, with 10 bases identical to TRBD1. The V gene end was trimmed by 4 bases and the J gene end by 10 bases; junction bases not matched to a gene: 7. The CDR3 loop spans 14 amino acids. The germline CDR1 and CDR2 sequences are MNHEY and SVGAGI. As DNA, the CDR3 is TGTGCCAGCAGTTTCGGACAGGGGGTTTGGGAGCAGTTCTTC. It codes for CASSFGQGVWEQFF.

This clonotype has just a few counts. The chain joins TRBV5-4 to TRBJ2-7; D uncertain. Looked up from germline, CDR1 is SGHNT and CDR2 is YYREEE (reference sequence). V was cut by 0 bases and J by 0 bases, with 7 bases left in between. This CDR3 spans 14 amino acids. The CDR3, as DNA: TGTGCCAGCAGCTTGGTAAGGGACTCCTACGAGCAGTACTTC. Its protein is CASSLVRDSYEQYF.

In regard to this clonotype: One end of the junction does not line up with germline, which may come from a read error. The rearrangement uses TRBV5-5 and TRBJ1-5, with a tentative D call TRBD1 (5 bases). Germline CDR1 SGHKS, CDR2 YYEKEE (reference sequence). There are 15 residues in the CDR3. CDR3 region: CASSLEFRGPGPSIF. The CDR3, as DNA: TGTGCCAGCAGCTTGGAATTTAGGGGCCCGGGGCCCAGCATTTTT.

The chain links TRBV12-3 or TRBV12-4 to TRBJ1-1, with 8 bases lining up with TRBD1. There are 14 residues in the CDR3. Unmatched junction bases numbered 8, after V lost 7 bases and J lost 4 bases. The CDR3 loop reads CASTPGGGGTEAFF. The CDR3 coding sequence is TGTGCCAGCACACCAGGGGGCGGTGGCACTGAAGCTTTCTTT.